This T cell receptor (beta chain) derives from a study of shared clonotypes between healthy human individuals. Overall study results and limits: With few donors, the genetic and exposure-history diversity represented was limited.

This CDR3 is 13 amino acids long. Trimming took 1 base from V and 15 from J; bases not matched to a gene: 4. Germline CDR1 is SGHTA and CDR2 is FQGNSA. This clone was picked up one time. The antigen is unknown. Naive CD8 cells, CD45RO-negative and positively selected for CCR7, excluded terminally differentiated effector memory CD45RA+ cells. Recent acute infections and vaccinations were absent in the healthy HIV-negative adult donors. Produced via immunoSEQ multiplex PCR; TCRdb's table is partial and in-frame only. The sample has hundreds of thousands of clones; roughly 96% are singletons. What was sequenced was naive CD8+ T cells sorted from blood. The chain carries TRBV7-2 and TRBJ2-1, with 12 bases aligning to TRBD2. The sequence derives from a young man in good health. For the CDR3, the DNA is TGTGCCAGCAGCTTAGAGACTAGCGGGAGATCGTTCTTC. Its protein product is CASSLETSGRSFF.